This T cell receptor beta chain was recorded in a study of T cells in Graves' hyperthyroidism and ophthalmopathy. The source material, RNA transcripts, was used to amplify TCR beta CDR3 regions. HTBI primers were used for first-round RT-PCR of the TCR CDR3. From the multiplex PCR reads, TCRdb called clonotypes with MiXCR, one entry per CDR3 protein. The table lists around 110,000 distinct CDR3 sequences, roughly 15% of them singletons. This CDR3 spans 14 amino acids. V shed 3 bases and J shed 4 bases, with 15 bases lying between them. Germline V gives CDR1 GTSNPN, CDR2 SVGIG (reference sequence). This clonotype was detected many times. For Graves' hyperthyroidism to be stable, ophthalmopathy could not progress within 18 months.

Material: blood. The chain links TRBV30 to TRBJ1-2; perhaps TRBD1 as D (5 bases). This sequence was found in a woman aged 45-60 years with Graves' hyperthyroidism. CDR3 sequence (DNA): TGTGCCTGGAGCGAAGACAGCGCCTTCTATGGCTACACCTTC. It is translated as CAWSEDSAFYGYTF.